This T cell receptor beta chain was captured in a study of cytomegalovirus exposure and HLA in healthy donors (dated by TCRdb to 2016 to 2017). A note on the overall study: An earlier analysis of some 550 of the donors reported roughly 300 Gb of sequence data and 117 million unique TCR beta sequences from about 180 million T cells. Roughly 320 gigabases of sequencing data and roughly 81 million unique TCR sequences made up an early release that covered 640 HLA-typed donors. Of the roughly 400 genotyped donors, 65% to 90% fell in the genetic ancestry cluster associated with self-reported Caucasian donors. The study aimed to test whether signatures of past pathogen exposure could be identified by cataloging public T cell receptors. The study used immunosequencing to profile the T cell repertoires of several hundred subjects and linked those repertoires to cytomegalovirus serostatus. Along with the roughly 700-subject first cohort, a separate validation cohort of some 130 different subjects was used. To predict cytomegalovirus infection status, the study brought together high-throughput TCR immunosequencing, statistical association of individual TCRs with disease status, and machine learning. A later analysis re-examined previously published TCR beta repertoires from 500 to 700 donors and added high-resolution HLA genotyping to investigate patterns of TCR occurrence. Rather than drawing on any new phenotypic data, the later analysis identified candidate immune exposures from TCR beta sequences and the way those sequences occurred across donors. To decide whether each TCR beta V gene segment behaved as functional or pseudogenic, an earlier analysis of some 580 of the donors relied on high-throughput TCR beta sequencing. Alongside the repertoire data, information on donor age, sex, ethnicity and CMV serostatus was compiled. Genome-wide SNP genotypes for about 65% of the 666 donors were used in a later genetic analysis, which treated that subset as a discovery cohort. All discovery cohort repertoires had been generated using a single sequencing platform. HLA typing included class I and class II loci at four-digit resolution. The number of donors typed differed by locus, with about 629-630 for A, B, C, DRB1 and DQB1, roughly 550 for DQA1, 600 to 610 for DPA1, and approximately 470 for DPB1. A handful of DR-DQ haplotypes were handled as single units for association and clustering because linkage in the cohort was strong. Among around 400 genotyped donors of the cohort, an average of approximately 230,000 unique TCR beta nucleotide sequences were sequenced per donor, around 20% of them non-productive. Paper-wide results and their limitations: According to the authors, the approach could potentially be generalized to other disease states and immunological phenotypes. At a false discovery rate of 0.05, a later analysis linked around 17,000 TCR beta sequences to specific HLA alleles. The sequencing pipeline was judged likely to have produced a cluster of highly shared sequence variants as a technical artifact. Broadly in line with IMGT annotations, most TCR beta V segments showed up in productive rearrangements about 87% or about 30% of the time in an earlier analysis of several hundred of the donors. This cohort had only TCR beta chains sequenced, and the lack of alpha or paired-chain data limited which features could be detected. A later genetic analysis reported fewer N-insertions in productive TCRs among donors in an Asian-associated ancestry cluster than the approximately 700-donor mean. In a later analysis, HLA-associated TCR beta chains were found to be more clonally expanded and to have lower generation probabilities than equally common non-associated chains. When HLA alleles, especially DR and DQ, strongly co-occurred, attributing TCR associations to individual alleles was difficult. Because some donors lacked HLA typing at each locus, the association tests relied only on the typed subset. The study listed over 150 TCR beta chains as associated with cytomegalovirus. In a later analysis, TCR association rates were found to vary across HLA loci, with the most associated TCRs seen for DRB1 alleles and the fewest for HLA-C alleles. Because counts were too low, roughly 18 rarely observed V segments, including chromosome 9 orphons, were left out of the earlier analysis of roughly 600 of the donors. A later analysis found that most CMV-associated TCR beta chains appeared HLA-restricted, with HLA associations seemingly driven largely by CMV exposure. A further reported finding was that TCR beta sequences accurately predicted the HLA-A and HLA-B alleles for most subjects in the first cohort. The classifier was reported to diagnose cytomegalovirus status with high specificity and sensitivity in both the original cohort and the validation cohort. While some public TCRs were present in many individuals, most TCR sequences turned up only very rarely across donors. A later analysis reported that several top co-occurrence clusters appeared linked to parvovirus B19, influenza, CMV and Epstein-Barr virus. In vitro tests confirmed that three of the cytomegalovirus-associated TCR beta chains recognize cytomegalovirus antigens. For the cohort, immune exposure information was limited to CMV serostatus. Because the 87-base-pair reads could not distinguish some IMGT-functional V segments, including TRBV6-2 and TRBV6-3, those segments were excluded. A later genetic analysis associated a missense DCLRE1C variant with V-gene and J-gene trimming of TCR beta chains, and an independent cohort replicated the association. Correlated functional status among segregating V segments might reflect linkage disequilibrium, but an unknown experimental factor could not be ruled out. The presence/absence analyses assumed that sequencing depth was roughly uniform across donors, and that assumption may not be true.

This clone was observed a single time. Its antigen specificity is not known. Base-call qualities are not available, and no considerably larger clone is one nucleotide away. Spanning cysteine to phenylalanine, the CDR3 consists of 15 amino acids. The CDR3 DNA has 45 bases and is translated from base 1. CDR1 MNHEY and CDR2 SVGAGI are derived from the germline V gene. Germline trimming amounts to 6 bases on V and 0 bases on J, with 4 as the count of junction bases outside the gene matches. In total, over 600 healthy bone marrow donors made up the cohort. At the time of sampling, all cohort members were nominally healthy, though unrecorded immune exposures were likely present. The donor was CMV seronegative and belonged to the group of around 400 seronegative cohort members. Every donor gave a peripheral blood sample, and the peripheral blood mononuclear cells from that sample were used for TCR beta sequencing. The Qiagen DNeasy Blood Extraction Kit was used to extract genomic DNA from the blood cell samples.

The library was obtained by the immunoSEQ multiplex PCR assay. For the multiplex PCR, a mixture combining 60 forward primers for TCR Vbeta segments and 13 reverse primers for TCR Jbeta segments was used. A multiplex PCR assay on genomic DNA amplified the CDR3 region of rearranged TCR beta genes. On the Illumina HiSeq System, the amplified TCR beta libraries were sequenced as 87-base-pair reads. Per the original workflow: A later analysis tallied tens of millions of unique TCR beta chains across the approximately 670 repertoires, and roughly 11 million of those chains were shared by two or more donors. A nearest-neighbor algorithm error-corrected the raw reads and collapsed the reads into unique sequences, merging closely related sequences to remove PCR and sequencing errors. To assign V, D and J gene segments, CDR3 sequences were aligned to IMGT reference sequences. For a sequence to be retained, a match of at least six nucleotides was required to both a V gene segment and a J gene segment. A rearrangement was called productive if the CDR3 had no stop codons and remained in frame with V and J, and every other rearrangement was called non-productive. Following IMGT convention, CDR3 was defined as the stretch from the second conserved V-encoded cysteine up to the conserved J-encoded phenylalanine. In an earlier analysis of 587 of the donors, sequences lacking an unambiguous match to a single V gene segment were excluded. An earlier analysis of some 610 of the donors called V segments functional above 56.7% productive rearrangements and segregating when the between-donor standard deviation exceeded 5%. A statistical classification framework was built to diagnose cytomegalovirus status from the catalog of TCR beta chain sequences. In a later analysis, V and J genes were assigned by comparing TCR nucleotide sequences against IMGT/GENE-DB human TR gene sequences. The TCRdist pipeline was used in a later analysis to assign CDR3 sequences and most-parsimonious VDJ recombination scenarios. In a later analysis, each TCR beta chain was defined by its CDR3 amino acid sequence together with its V-gene family, and reads without a unique V-gene family were excluded. As a way to deal with suspected cross-contamination and a sequencing artifact, a later analysis dropped approximately 570 nucleotide sequences that were highly shared and had low generation probability. A later analysis calculated a clonal expansion index for each public chain from normalized within-repertoire ranks of inferred template counts. Generation probabilities in a later analysis came from a VDJ recombination model fitted to out-of-frame rearrangements, and those results were checked against IGoR. In a later analysis, TCR-TCR, TCR-HLA and TCR-CMV co-occurrence was scored with hypergeometric tests, and a repertoire-size bias correction was applied to TCR pairs. To estimate false discovery rates, a later analysis permuted the HLA or CMV assignments 20 times. A later analysis grouped co-occurring TCRs with DBSCAN, adding TCRdist sequence similarity when clustering within HLA-allele-positive subsets. For co-occurrence clustering, repertoires with fewer than 30,000 or more than 120,000 public chains were excluded, along with a handful of repertoires with anomalous nucleotide sharing. TCRdb's version of the immuneACCESS table is confined to in-frame rearrangements and falls short of the full clone set. An unresolved V gene accounts for under half of the shortfall where checked; the remainder is of unknown origin. V, J and clone size were drawn from that table, and D and trimming were deduced from the DNA. The sample profile shows 160,000 or so clones; about three quarters of them were found once. Of the sample, 3.1% is held by the ten largest clones.

The sequence joins TRBV6-5 to TRBJ1-3, with 8 junctional bases fitting TRBD1. The sequence derives from a woman aged 40 to 49 in good health and CMV-seronegative. The specimen was PBMCs. For the CDR3, the sequence is CASSPTGGSGNTIYF. Read as DNA, the sequence is TGTGCCAGCAGCCCTACAGGGGGCTCTGGAAACACCATATATTTT.